This paragraph covers one T cell receptor (beta chain) sequence. The antigen is undetermined. Data came from immunoSEQ multiplex PCR; TCRdb stores just in-frame clones and leaves some out. The table has 95,000 to 100,000 clones, roughly 91% seen once. The time point: pretreatment peripheral blood. All patients handed over anywhere from 1 to 8 samples, pretreatment and on-treatment. This CDR3 comprises 16 residues. Germline V lookup: CDR1 LNHDA, CDR2 SQIVND (reference sequence). V was clipped by 5 bases and J by 4 bases, with 18 bases between them. The data were obtained in a study of PD-L1 blockade in urothelial cancer. Study background: Investigators checked blood 3 weeks (second dose) and 6 weeks after treatment start. Study-wide findings and caveats: When measured at 3 weeks, tumor-associated blood clones expanded more in durable-benefit patients.

V is TRBV19 and J is TRBJ1-5; perhaps TRBD1 as D (6 bases). The specimen comprised PBMCs, sampled around atezolizumab (anti-PD-L1) treatment. The clonotype originates from a man aged 55 to 70 with urothelial cancer. The CDR3 DNA reads as TGTGCCAGTAGTCCCCCATCCGGGGGGCTGAATCAGCCCCAGCATTTT. Its protein is CASSPPSGGLNQPQHF.